The 24 T cell receptor beta chains below all came from one sample that was sequenced in a study of blood T cell repertoires in COVID-19. Assay used: immunoSEQ multiplex PCR; TCRdb lists only in-frame clones, some missing. The sample shows about 200,000 clones, roughly 82% of them seen only once. Sample: PBMCs or T cells enriched from blood (not recorded which). Receptors originate from a woman aged 55-70 years with acute COVID-19.

This clone was detected a few times. The V call is TRBV30, the J call TRBJ1-2; tentatively, D is TRBD1 (5 bases). This CDR3 is built from 13 residues. The germline CDR1 and CDR2 sequences are GTSNPN and SVGIG (reference sequence). The germline V and J ends were trimmed by 3 bases and 2 bases, with 10 bases remaining between them. The CDR3 sequence: CAWRQAVNYGYTF. For the CDR3, the DNA is TGTGCCTGGAGACAGGCTGTGAACTATGGCTACACCTTC.

This clone has just a few counts. The rearrangement joins TRBV7-9 to TRBJ1-2; TRBD1 agrees at 8 bases. CDR3 length equals 14 residues. CDR1 is SEHNR, CDR2 FQNEAQ, per germline (reference sequence). Trimming at V came to 4 bases and at J to 4 bases, leaving 5 bases not matched to a gene. CDR3: CASSSQGAAYGYTF. The CDR3 nucleotides are TGTGCCAGCAGCTCCCAGGGGGCGGCCTATGGCTACACCTTC. Full variable domain (missing parts from reference TRBV7-9 and TRBJ1-2): DTGVSQNPRHKITKRGQNVTFRCDPISEHNRLYWYRQTLGQGPEFLTYFQNEAQLEKSRLLSDRFSAERPKGSFSTLEIQRTEQGDSAMYLCASSSQGAAYGYTFGSGTRLTVV.

The chain links TRBV21-1 to TRBJ2-3; the table names TRBD1, a call not compared with the DNA. TRBV21-1 has pseudogene status. The CDR3 spans 16 residues. The CDR3 DNA sequence: TGTGCCAGCAGCAAAGCCAGGGCTGGGCGCACAGATACGCAGTATTTT. The encoded protein is CASSKARAGRTDTQYF.

This clone occurred a few times. The chain recombines TRBV6-5 with TRBJ1-1; D is possibly TRBD1 (6 bases). V was shortened by 7 bases and J by 7 bases, with 10 bases between the two germline ends. This CDR3 is 11 amino acids long. CDR1 and CDR2 (germline): MNHEY, SVGAGI. CDR3 in DNA: TGTGCCAGCACCGCGGACAGTGAAGCTTTCTTT. Amino acids: CASTADSEAFF.

The chain is built from TRBV6-5 and TRBJ1-4, with 8 bases lining up with TRBD1. The V segment lost 5 bases and the J segment 5 bases; nucleotides outside the gene matches: 7. The CDR3 loop spans 15 amino acids. Looked up from germline, CDR1 is MNHEY and CDR2 is SVGAGI. CDR3 DNA sequence: TGTGCCAGCAGTCCCTACAGGGGGGGCAATGAAAAACTGTTTTTT. Amino acid sequence: CASSPYRGGNEKLFF.

The chain carries TRBV7-2 and TRBJ1-2; 7 bases agree with TRBD1. The CDR3 runs 13 residues. V was clipped by 5 bases and J by 4 bases; unmatched bases: 4. CDR1 SGHTA and CDR2 FQGNSA come from the germline V gene. The CDR3 loop reads CASSPQGSYGYTF. The CDR3 nucleotides are TGTGCCAGCAGCCCACAGGGGAGCTATGGCTACACCTTC.

The gene calls are TRBV3-1 (or the pseudogene TRBV3-2) and TRBJ2-1; TRBD2 might be the D (5 bases). Trimming shortened V by 1 base and J by 9 bases, and 13 bases separated the two germline ends. There are 14 residues in the CDR3. Germline loops: CDR1 LGHDT, CDR2 YNNKEL (reference sequence). The CDR3: CASSQVEDLGEQFF. The CDR3 DNA reads as TGTGCCAGCAGCCAAGTGGAGGATTTAGGTGAGCAGTTCTTC.

This clone was counted a few times. The CDR3 here is CASSQPRTSGSRELFF. The CDR3 DNA sequence: TGTGCCAGCAGCCAACCCCGGACTAGCGGGAGCCGGGAGCTGTTTTTT. The chain joins TRBV3-1 (or the pseudogene TRBV3-2) to TRBJ2-2; TRBD2 matches at 13 bases. The length of the CDR3 is 16 residues. CDR1 and CDR2 from the germline V gene are LGHDT and YNNKEL (reference sequence). The J segment lost 9 bases and the V segment lost 2 bases, leaving 6 bases of the junction unmatched.

The rearrangement uses TRBV20-1 and TRBJ1-1; D may be TRBD1 (5 bases). V lost 5 bases and J lost 4, with 8 bases in between. From germline, CDR1 is DFQATT and CDR2 SNEGSKA (reference sequence). This CDR3 is built from 11 residues. The CDR3 loop reads CSAQGSTEAFF. The CDR3 region has the DNA TGCAGTGCTCAGGGTTCCACTGAAGCTTTCTTT.

The CDR3 region is CASNPGGRILYGYTF. In nucleotides, the CDR3 is TGTGCCAGCAACCCCGGAGGCCGGATCCTTTATGGCTACACCTTC. This rearrangement joins TRBV5-8 to TRBJ1-2; D unresolved. The V end lost 6 bases, the J end lost 5 bases, and 20 bases lay between the germline ends. Germline V gives CDR1 SGHTS, CDR2 YDEGEE. The CDR3 length is 15 residues.

The chain is built from TRBV24-1 and TRBJ1-2; D might be TRBD1 (6 bases). The V end was cut by 3 bases, the J end by 2 bases, with 15 bases between. This CDR3 spans 16 amino acids. CDR1 is KGHDR, CDR2 SFDVKD, per germline. The CDR3 sequence is CATSDPTDRLNYGYTF. Written as DNA, the CDR3 is TGTGCCACCAGTGATCCAACTGACAGGTTAAACTATGGCTACACCTTC.

This clone appeared once. V gene TRBV10-3 combines with J gene TRBJ1-6; D is perhaps TRBD1 (5 bases). Germline V gene lookup returns CDR1 ENHRY and CDR2 SYGVKD. The CDR3 runs 12 residues. V was clipped by 6 bases and J by 10 bases, with 10 bases between them. In nucleotides, the CDR3 is TGTGCCATCAGCGAAGGGGCGTCACCCCTCCACTTT. Amino acids: CAISEGASPLHF.

The chain combines TRBV6-2 or TRBV6-3 with TRBJ2-2, with 9 nucleotides matching TRBD1. The CDR3 runs to 16 residues. Germline V CDR1 and CDR2: MNHEY, SVGEGT. With V trimmed by 5 bases and J by 5 bases, 9 bases remained unmatched. The CDR3: CASSVLDRGGTGELFF. CDR3 bases: TGTGCCAGCAGTGTATTGGACAGGGGAGGAACCGGGGAGCTGTTTTTT.

V usage is TRBV6-5 and J usage is TRBJ2-3, with 8 bases that match TRBD2. CDR3 size: 16 residues. Losses at the gene ends were 0 bases for V and 4 bases for J; bases not matched to a gene: 6. The germline V gene encodes CDR1 MNHEY and CDR2 SVGAGI. This CDR3 reads CASSYSRLAGSDTQYF. The CDR3 DNA reads TGTGCCAGCAGTTACTCTCGGCTAGCGGGCTCAGATACGCAGTATTTT.

The V gene is TRBV18, the J gene TRBJ1-3; tentatively, D is TRBD1 (5 bases). V was clipped by 3 bases and J by 0 bases, with 18 bases between them. This CDR3 is built from 18 residues. Germline lookup yields CDR1 KGHSH and CDR2 LQKENI. The CDR3 spells CASSPIGREAYSGNTIYF. The CDR3 region has the DNA TGTGCCAGCTCACCGATCGGCAGGGAAGCGTACTCTGGAAACACCATATATTTT.

The chain couples TRBV11-3 to TRBJ1-1; D is uncertain. The CDR3 length is 13 residues. Germline lookup yields CDR1 SGHNT and CDR2 YENEEA. The V end was cut by 0 bases, the J end by 4 bases, with 6 bases between. The CDR3 DNA reads as TGTGCCAGCAGCTTAGACAGTCTCACTGAAGCTTTCTTT. Protein sequence: CASSLDSLTEAFF.

This chain joins TRBV19 and TRBJ2-6; tentative D call: TRBD1 (5 bases). The CDR3 totals 15 residues. V lost 5 bases and J 0 bases, leaving 8 bases between the germline ends. The germline V gene encodes CDR1 LNHDA and CDR2 SQIVND (reference sequence). The CDR3 region has the DNA TGTGCCAGTAGTTTACAGGTCTCTGGGGCCAACGTCCTGACTTTC. Amino acid sequence: CASSLQVSGANVLTF.

The gene calls are TRBV3-1 (or the pseudogene TRBV3-2) and TRBJ2-3; TRBD2 aligns across 7 bases. The CDR3 has 17 amino acids. Trimming at V came to 4 bases and at J to 3 bases, leaving 13 bases not matched to a gene. Germline V gives CDR1 LGHDT, CDR2 YNNKEL (reference sequence). CDR3 nucleotide sequence: TGTGCCAGCAGCCTCCCACGCCGGGGGGAGGGAACAGATACGCAGTATTTT. It encodes CASSLPRRGEGTDTQYF.

V and J are TRBV29-1 and TRBJ2-3; 9 bases agree with TRBD1. The CDR3 has 15 amino acids. Germline values: CDR1 SQVTM, CDR2 ANQGSEA. V was clipped by 4 bases and J by 3 bases; unmatched bases: 8. CDR3 DNA sequence: TGCAGCGTTGGGCCAGGGGACAGGGCTACAGATACGCAGTATTTT. Its translation is CSVGPGDRATDTQYF.

The chain joins TRBV6-5 to TRBJ1-2; 8 nucleotides line up with TRBD1. The CDR3 spans 14 residues. Germline CDR1 MNHEY, CDR2 SVGAGI. J gave up 4 bases and V 4 bases, and 5 bases lay outside the gene matches. The CDR3 loop reads CASSWDRTLYGYTF. CDR3 sequence (DNA): TGTGCCAGCAGTTGGGACAGGACCCTCTATGGCTACACCTTC.

V is TRBV7-9 and J is TRBJ2-5, with D hard to call. The CDR3 has 15 residues. The V gene's germline CDR1 is SEHNR and CDR2 FQNEAQ (reference sequence). Trimming shortened V by 5 bases and J by 0 bases, and 13 bases separated the two germline ends. As DNA, the CDR3 is TGTGCCAGCAGCGCCCAAGGAGCGTACCAAGAGACCCAGTACTTC. This translates into CASSAQGAYQETQYF.

The chain employs TRBV21-1 and TRBJ2-7; whether TRBD2, the table's D call, matches the DNA was not checked. TRBV21-1 has pseudogene status. The CDR3 covers 15 residues. The CDR3 bases are TGTGCCAGCAGCAAAGCCCCTGCACCGGGAGGGTTGCAGTACTTC. Protein: CASSKAPAPGGLQYF.

The chain uses TRBV9 and TRBJ2-7, with D uncertain. The CDR3 consists of 14 residues. Germline values: CDR1 SGDLS, CDR2 YYNGEE. Deletions cut 0 bases from V and 1 base from J, with 8 bases between. As DNA, the CDR3 is TGTGCCAGCAGCGTAGCCCAGTTATCCTACGAGCAGTACTTC. Its protein product is CASSVAQLSYEQYF.

The rearrangement uses TRBV5-5 and TRBJ2-5; perhaps TRBD2 as D (5 bases). The CDR3 has 14 amino acids. Deletions cut 0 bases from V and 3 bases from J, with 9 bases between. In germline, CDR1 is SGHKS, CDR2 YYEKEE (reference sequence). The chain's CDR3 is CASSLGPGKETQYF. The CDR3 nucleotides read TGTGCCAGCAGCTTGGGGCCCGGGAAAGAGACCCAGTACTTC.